These 25 T cell receptor beta chains were all obtained from the same sample, sequenced in a study of T-cell reconstitution after alpha-beta-depleted transplantation in children. TCRbeta library construction was performed incorporating unique molecular identifiers. TCRdb used MiXCR to reprocess the PCR reads, holding one entry per CDR3 protein. Of about 640,000 distinct CDR3 sequences detected, roughly 15% appear once; the ten largest clones hold 1.1%. Sequences were derived from PBMCs from the stem cell graft donor, sampled from the stem cell graft. Receptor source: a human donor who donated a stem cell graft to a child with acute myeloid leukemia.

The table lists this clonotype with a few counts. The chain recombines TRBV7-3 with TRBJ1-2, with a tentative D call TRBD1 (5 bases). Trimming stripped 2 bases from V and 6 bases from J, with 16 bases between. CDR1 is SGHTA and CDR2 is FQGTGA in the germline V gene. The CDR3 runs 15 residues. CDR3 sequence (DNA): TGTGCCAGCAGCTTAGGGACTTCCAAAGGTCATGGCTACACCTTC. Its translation is CASSLGTSKGHGYTF.

This clonotype has a count of ten or more. V gene TRBV20-1 combines with J gene TRBJ1-5, with 8 nucleotides matching TRBD1. The CDR3 contains 14 residues. J gave up 7 bases and V 3 bases, and 8 bases lay outside the gene matches. CDR1 is DFQATT, CDR2 SNEGSKA, per germline (reference sequence). The CDR3, as DNA: TGCAGTGCTAGGTACACAGGGGGTGGGCAGCCCCAGCATTTT. This encodes CSARYTGGGQPQHF.

This clonotype was counted only a few times. The J gene is TRBJ2-2, the V gene TRBV7-3; D uncertain. The CDR3 is made up of 16 amino acids. CDR1 and CDR2 (germline): SGHTA, FQGTGA. V lost 2 bases to trimming and J lost 4 bases, with 14 bases between them. CDR3 in amino acids: CASSLLVGIGTGELFF. The CDR3 DNA reads as TGTGCCAGCAGCTTATTAGTTGGGATCGGCACCGGGGAGCTGTTTTTT.

This chain connects TRBV20-1 to TRBJ1-6; D perhaps matches TRBD1 (5 bases). The ends were cut back, 0 bases at V and 6 bases at J, with 15 bases in the middle. Per germline, CDR1 DFQATT and CDR2 SNEGSKA (reference sequence). This CDR3 comprises 16 residues. The DNA of the CDR3 is TGCAGTGCTAGAGATCGGGACCCCTACGCTAATTCACCCCTCCACTTT. It specifies CSARDRDPYANSPLHF.

This clonotype came up a few times. This chain uses TRBV5-1 with TRBJ2-5; either TRBD1 or TRBD2 may fit D (5 bases each). CDR1 and CDR2 (germline): SGHRS, YFSETQ. The CDR3 has 11 amino acids. V shed 0 bases and J shed 14 bases, with 11 bases lying between them. The CDR3 here is CASSLDRGLYF. Written as DNA, the CDR3 is TGCGCCAGCAGCTTGGATCGGGGCCTTTACTTC.

V and J are TRBV20-1 and TRBJ1-4; no reliable D call. This CDR3 is built from 13 residues. Germline CDR1 and CDR2: DFQATT and SNEGSKA (reference sequence). Trimming left V 5 bases short and J 1 base short, with 8 bases between. This CDR3 is CSAGVRTNEKLFF. As DNA, the CDR3 is TGCAGTGCTGGCGTAAGAACTAATGAAAAACTGTTTTTT.

This chain links TRBV9 with TRBJ2-2; TRBD1 aligns across 9 bases. Germline CDR1 and CDR2: SGDLS and YYNGEE. J was trimmed by 6 bases and V by 2 bases; bases with no gene match: 8. This CDR3 has 16 amino acids. The CDR3 region is CASSVAGTGRSGELFF. DNA of the CDR3: TGTGCCAGCAGCGTCGCCGGGACAGGGAGGTCCGGGGAGCTGTTTTTT.

Concerning this clonotype itself: An end of the junction does not agree with germline; a read error may underlie this. The rearrangement uses TRBV27 and TRBJ2-1, with D maybe TRBD1 (6 bases). CDR3 length: 15 amino acids. The germline gives CDR1 MNHEY, CDR2 SMNVEV (reference sequence). The CDR3 spells CASQGTSVSYNEHFF. CDR3 DNA: TGTGCCAGTCAGGGGACCAGCGTTTCCTACAATGAGCACTTCTTC.

The chain is built from TRBV12-3 or TRBV12-4 and TRBJ1-2; D remains ambiguous. V lost 3 bases, J lost 5 bases, and 10 bases lay in between. There are 13 residues in the CDR3. CDR3 region: CASSFSAGYGYTF. The CDR3 DNA sequence: TGTGCCAGCAGTTTTTCCGCGGGATATGGCTACACCTTC.

The table lists this clonotype with many counts. The CDR3 sequence is CSVNRGPQETQYF. The CDR3 DNA reads as TGCAGCGTTAACAGGGGTCCGCAAGAGACCCAGTACTTC. V is TRBV29-1 and J is TRBJ2-5, with 7 nucleotides matching TRBD1. Germline trimming cut 5 bases from V and 2 bases from J; bases unmatched to any gene: 5. The V gene's germline CDR1 is SQVTM and CDR2 ANQGSEA. This CDR3 has 13 residues. Variable domain in full (rest from reference TRBV29-1 and TRBJ2-5): SAVISQKPSRDICQRGTSLTIQCQVDSQVTMMFWYRQQPGQSLTLIATANQGSEATYESGFVIDKFPISRPNLTFSTLTVSNMSPEDSSIYLCSVNRGPQETQYFGPGTRLLVL.

The chain recombines TRBV27 with TRBJ2-1; 9 nucleotides line up with TRBD1. The CDR3 has 15 residues. V shed 5 bases, J shed 8 bases, and the junction held 10 bases outside the gene matches. Germline loops: CDR1 MNHEY, CDR2 SMNVEV (reference sequence). This CDR3 reads CASSTWTGVRDEQFF. CDR3 sequence (DNA): TGTGCCAGCAGTACATGGACAGGGGTAAGGGATGAGCAGTTCTTC.

This clonotype turned up a few times. CDR3 nucleotide sequence: TGTGCCAGCAGTTTAGCCCCTGGGGGGTTTAGCGAAAAACTGTTTTTT. Encoded protein: CASSLAPGGFSEKLFF. V and J are TRBV12-3 or TRBV12-4 and TRBJ1-4, with D perhaps matching TRBD1 (5 bases). The germline V and J ends were trimmed by 0 bases and 8 bases, with 16 bases remaining between them. The CDR3 totals 16 residues.

The chain couples TRBV4-3 to TRBJ2-2; the match to TRBD2 covers 10 bases. Per germline, CDR1 LGHNA and CDR2 YSLEER. V was clipped by 4 bases and J by 0 bases; unmatched bases: 8. This CDR3 spans 18 amino acids. CDR3 amino acids: CASSPSSGGSPNTGELFF. As DNA, the CDR3 is TGCGCCAGCAGCCCCAGTAGCGGGGGGTCTCCGAACACCGGGGAGCTGTTTTTT.

This clonotype was found a few times. This chain links TRBV6-1 with TRBJ2-3; D tentatively reads TRBD1 or TRBD2 (5 bases each). The CDR3 consists of 15 residues. Germline CDR1 MNHNS, CDR2 SASEGT. V was shortened by 7 bases and J by 8 bases, with 22 bases between the two germline ends. The CDR3 is CASIERGLKSATQYF. The DNA of the CDR3 is TGTGCCAGCATTGAGAGGGGTCTCAAGTCGGCTACGCAGTATTTT.

This clonotype was detected ten times or more. The chain combines TRBV12-3 or TRBV12-4 with TRBJ1-2; 7 bases align to TRBD1. The CDR3 runs 13 residues. Trimming took 7 bases from V and 8 from J; bases not matched to a gene: 10. CDR3 sequence reads: CASKLLQGHGYTF. The CDR3 DNA is TGTGCCAGCAAATTGTTACAGGGGCACGGCTACACCTTC.

V is TRBV6-2 or TRBV6-3 and J is TRBJ2-6, with 7 bases that match TRBD1. CDR3 length equals 14 residues. V lost 7 bases to trimming and J lost 2 bases; unmatched junction nucleotides: 2. The germline gives CDR1 MNHEY, CDR2 SVGEGT. CDR3 bases: TGTGCCAGCACTGACAGGGCTGGGGCCAACGTCCTGACTTTC. Translation: CASTDRAGANVLTF.

This clonotype was picked up many times. The rearrangement links TRBV29-1 to TRBJ2-1; D unresolved. This CDR3 is built from 11 residues. Trimming stripped 1 base from V and 4 bases from J, with 2 bases between. Germline CDR1 and CDR2: SQVTM and ANQGSEA. The CDR3 sequence is CSVEGYNEQFF. The CDR3 region has the DNA TGCAGCGTTGAAGGGTACAATGAGCAGTTCTTC.

This chain links TRBV12-3 or TRBV12-4 with TRBJ1-2; 10 bases are a match to TRBD1. J lost 7 bases, V lost 6 bases, and 11 bases had no gene match. The CDR3 contains 15 residues. The CDR3: CASRAPVWTGGGYTF. CDR3 bases: TGTGCCAGCAGGGCCCCGGTTTGGACAGGGGGTGGCTACACCTTC.

This clonotype was detected a few times. This rearrangement joins TRBV7-2 to TRBJ1-3, with 7 bases aligning to TRBD1. With 0 bases clipped from V and 8 bases from J, the junction kept 4 bases outside the gene matches. This CDR3 has 14 amino acids. Germline values: CDR1 SGHTA, CDR2 FQGNSA. CDR3 coding DNA: TGTGCCAGCAGCTTAGCTTCCAGGGGGGACACCATATATTTT. Translating gives CASSLASRGDTIYF.

The chain links TRBV14 to TRBJ2-3; D not resolved. Trimming stripped 4 bases from V and 0 bases from J, with 14 bases between. Germline V gene sequence: CDR1 SGHDN, CDR2 FVKESK. This CDR3 has 16 amino acids. CDR3 nucleotides: TGTGCCAGCAGCCTCGAGGCACCGCTGAGCACAGATACGCAGTATTTT. This encodes CASSLEAPLSTDTQYF.

This clonotype was observed at least ten times. The chain couples TRBV29-1 to TRBJ2-5; 7 positions match TRBD1. Germline V gives CDR1 SQVTM, CDR2 ANQGSEA. CDR3 size: 15 residues. After removal of 3 bases from V and 2 bases from J, the junction contained 9 bases not matched to a gene. CDR3 nucleotide sequence: TGCAGCGTTGATATCAGGGGGACGGGGCAAGAGACCCAGTACTTC. Protein product: CSVDIRGTGQETQYF.

This clonotype was counted many times. At one end the junction does not follow the germline gene, possibly because of a read error. This chain joins TRBV27 and TRBJ2-2, with D maybe TRBD2 (6 bases). CDR3 size: 15 residues. CDR1 and CDR2 from the germline V gene are MNHEY and SMNVEV (reference sequence). CDR3 nucleotides: TGTGCCAGCAGTTTATCAAGGACTAACAACGGGGAGCTGTTTTTT. This sequence encodes CASSLSRTNNGELFF.

This clonotype has at least ten counts. The V call is TRBV20-1, the J call TRBJ1-2; 7 bases align to TRBD1. The CDR3 length is 14 residues. The germline V gene encodes CDR1 DFQATT and CDR2 SNEGSKA (reference sequence). The trim removed 2 bases at V and 2 bases at J, leaving 5 bases unmatched. The CDR3 DNA is TGCAGTGCTAGATACTCACAGGGGAACTATGGCTACACCTTC. Protein product: CSARYSQGNYGYTF.

This clonotype has more than one count but fewer than ten. The rearrangement links TRBV2 to TRBJ2-1; D call uncertain. The CDR3 extends over 15 amino acids. Germline CDR1 SNHLY, CDR2 FYNNEI. The V and J ends lost 0 bases and 10 bases respectively, with 16 bases between them. This chain's CDR3 is CASSEARLTGGEQFF. The CDR3 DNA reads as TGTGCCAGCAGTGAAGCGCGGCTAACCGGTGGGGAGCAGTTCTTC.

With regard to this clonotype: A much larger clone lies a single base off, so this may be a read error. This sequence joins TRBV29-1 and TRBJ1-1; D possibly corresponds to TRBD1 (5 bases). Looked up from germline, CDR1 is SQVTM and CDR2 is ANQGSEA. V shed 0 bases and J shed 1 base, with 18 bases lying between them. The length of the CDR3 is 17 residues. CDR3: CSVEENPIAGRNTEAFF. CDR3 bases: TGCAGCGTTGAAGAAAATCCTATCGCGGGGCGGAACACTGAAGCTTTCTTT. Full variable domain (outside the CDR3, taken from reference TRBV29-1 and TRBJ1-1): SAVISQKPSRDICQRGTSLTIQCQVDSQVTMMFWYRQQPGQSLTLIATANQGSEATYESGFVIDKFPISRPNLTFSTLTVSNMSPEDSSIYLCSVEENPIAGRNTEAFFGQGTRLTVV.